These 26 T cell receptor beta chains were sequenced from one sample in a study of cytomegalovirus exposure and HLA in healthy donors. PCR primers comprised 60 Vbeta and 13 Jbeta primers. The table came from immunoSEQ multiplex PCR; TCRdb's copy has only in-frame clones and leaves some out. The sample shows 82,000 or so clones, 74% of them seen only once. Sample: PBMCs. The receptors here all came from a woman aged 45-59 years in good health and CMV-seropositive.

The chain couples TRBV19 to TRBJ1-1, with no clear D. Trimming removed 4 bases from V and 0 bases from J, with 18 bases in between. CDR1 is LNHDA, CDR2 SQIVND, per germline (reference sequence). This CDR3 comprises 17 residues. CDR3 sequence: CASSKFSHFQLNTEAFF. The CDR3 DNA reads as TGTGCCAGTAGTAAGTTTAGCCATTTCCAGTTGAACACTGAAGCTTTCTTT.

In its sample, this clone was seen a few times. The CDR3 DNA follows: TGTGCCAGCAGCAAAGGGACTAGCGGAACCTACGAGCAGTACTTC. This encodes CASSKGTSGTYEQYF. V usage is TRBV6-1 and J usage is TRBJ2-7; the match to TRBD2 covers 11 bases. Germline V gene data show CDR1 as MNHNS and CDR2 as SASEGT. J gave up 2 bases and V 6 bases, and 6 bases lay outside the gene matches. The CDR3 contains 15 residues.

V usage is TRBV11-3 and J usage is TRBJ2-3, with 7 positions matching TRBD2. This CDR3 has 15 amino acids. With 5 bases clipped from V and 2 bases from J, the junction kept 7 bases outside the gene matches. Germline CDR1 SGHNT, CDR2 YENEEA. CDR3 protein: CASSIGSGNTDTQYF. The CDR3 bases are TGTGCCAGCAGCATAGGGAGCGGGAACACAGATACGCAGTATTTT.

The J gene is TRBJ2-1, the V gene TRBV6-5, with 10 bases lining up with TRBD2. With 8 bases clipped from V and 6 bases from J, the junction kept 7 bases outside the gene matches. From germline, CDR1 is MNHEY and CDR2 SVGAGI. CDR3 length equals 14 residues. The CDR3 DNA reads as TGTGCCAGCGGAAGGGCTAGCGGGAGCAATGAGCAGTTCTTC. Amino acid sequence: CASGRASGSNEQFF.

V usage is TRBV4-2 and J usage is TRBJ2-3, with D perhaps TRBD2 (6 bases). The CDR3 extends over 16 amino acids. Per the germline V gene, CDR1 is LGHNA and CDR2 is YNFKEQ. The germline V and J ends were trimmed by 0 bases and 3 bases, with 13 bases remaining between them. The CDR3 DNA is TGTGCCAGCAGCCAAGATCGGGCGGAGGGAACAGATACGCAGTATTTT. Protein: CASSQDRAEGTDTQYF.

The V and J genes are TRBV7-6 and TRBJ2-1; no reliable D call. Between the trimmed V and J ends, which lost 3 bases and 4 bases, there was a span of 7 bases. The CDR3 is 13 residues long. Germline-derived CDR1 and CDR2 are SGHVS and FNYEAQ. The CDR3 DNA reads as TGTGCCAGCAGCTTGTATCCTTACAATGAGCAGTTCTTC. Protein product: CASSLYPYNEQFF.

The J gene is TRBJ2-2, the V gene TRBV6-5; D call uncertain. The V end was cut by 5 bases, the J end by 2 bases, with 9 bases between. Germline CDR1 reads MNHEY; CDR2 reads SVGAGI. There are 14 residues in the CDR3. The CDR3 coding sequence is TGTGCCAGCAGTCCCATACTAAACACCGGGGAGCTGTTTTTT. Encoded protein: CASSPILNTGELFF.

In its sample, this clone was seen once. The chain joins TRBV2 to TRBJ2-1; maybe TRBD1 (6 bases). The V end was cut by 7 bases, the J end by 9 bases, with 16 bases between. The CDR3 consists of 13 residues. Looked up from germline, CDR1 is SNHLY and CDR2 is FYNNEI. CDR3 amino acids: CASTGGGGGEQFF. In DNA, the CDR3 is TGTGCCAGCACTGGGGGTGGGGGCGGTGAGCAGTTCTTC.

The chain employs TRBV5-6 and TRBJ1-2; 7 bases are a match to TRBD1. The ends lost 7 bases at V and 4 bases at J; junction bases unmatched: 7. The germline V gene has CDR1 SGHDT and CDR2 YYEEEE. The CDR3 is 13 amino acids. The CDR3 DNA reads TGTGCCAGCGGGGTGACAGGGATCTATGGCTACACCTTC. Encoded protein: CASGVTGIYGYTF.

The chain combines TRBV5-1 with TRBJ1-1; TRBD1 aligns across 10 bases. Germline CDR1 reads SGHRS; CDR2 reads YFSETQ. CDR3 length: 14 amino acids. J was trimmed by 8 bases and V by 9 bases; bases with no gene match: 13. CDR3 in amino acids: CATAATGGSLEAFF. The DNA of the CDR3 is TGCGCCACCGCAGCGACAGGGGGCTCCCTAGAAGCTTTCTTT.

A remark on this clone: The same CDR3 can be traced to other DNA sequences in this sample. CDR3 nucleotides: TGTGCCAGCAGCTTGGGACTAGCGGGACCCAATGAGCAGTTCTTC. Translation: CASSLGLAGPNEQFF. This rearrangement joins TRBV5-4 to TRBJ2-1, with TRBD2 matching over 11 bases. The CDR3 spans 15 residues. Germline V gene sequence: CDR1 SGHNT, CDR2 YYREEE (reference sequence). V shed 0 bases and J 6 bases; nucleotides not matched to a gene: 2.

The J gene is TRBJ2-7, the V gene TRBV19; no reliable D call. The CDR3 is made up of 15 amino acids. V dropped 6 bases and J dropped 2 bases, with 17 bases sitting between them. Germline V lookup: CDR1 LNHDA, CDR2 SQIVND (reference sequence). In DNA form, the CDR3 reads TGTGCCAGTAGAAAAGATCCTAGAAAACCCTACGAGCAGTACTTC. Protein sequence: CASRKDPRKPYEQYF.

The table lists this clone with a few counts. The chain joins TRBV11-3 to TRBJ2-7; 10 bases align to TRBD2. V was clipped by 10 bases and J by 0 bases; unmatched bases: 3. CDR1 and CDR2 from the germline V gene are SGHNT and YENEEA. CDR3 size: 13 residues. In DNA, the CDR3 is TGTGCCACCTCTAGCGGGAGCTCCTACGAGCAGTACTTC. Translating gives CATSSGSSYEQYF.

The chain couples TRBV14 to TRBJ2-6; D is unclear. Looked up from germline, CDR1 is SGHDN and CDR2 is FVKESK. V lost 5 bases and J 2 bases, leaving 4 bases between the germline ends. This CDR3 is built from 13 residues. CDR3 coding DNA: TGTGCCAGCAGCGGGCCTGGGGCCAACGTCCTGACTTTC. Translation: CASSGPGANVLTF. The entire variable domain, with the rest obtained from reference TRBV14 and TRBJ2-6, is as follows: EAGVTQFPSHSVIEKGQTVTLRCDPISGHDNLYWYRRVMGKEIKFLLHFVKESKQDESGMPNNRFLAERTGGTYSTLKVQPAELEDSGVYFCASSGPGANVLTFGAGSRLTVL.

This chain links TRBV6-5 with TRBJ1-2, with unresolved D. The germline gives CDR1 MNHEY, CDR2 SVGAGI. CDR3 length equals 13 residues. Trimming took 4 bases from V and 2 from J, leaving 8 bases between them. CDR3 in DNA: TGTGCCAGCAGTTTAGACAAAAACTATGGCTACACCTTC. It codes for CASSLDKNYGYTF.

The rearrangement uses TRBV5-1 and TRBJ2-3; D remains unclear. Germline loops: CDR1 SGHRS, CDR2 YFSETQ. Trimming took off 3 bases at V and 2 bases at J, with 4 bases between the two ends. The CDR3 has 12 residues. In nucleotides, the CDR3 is TGCGCCAGCAGCTCAAACACAGATACGCAGTATTTT. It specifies CASSSNTDTQYF.

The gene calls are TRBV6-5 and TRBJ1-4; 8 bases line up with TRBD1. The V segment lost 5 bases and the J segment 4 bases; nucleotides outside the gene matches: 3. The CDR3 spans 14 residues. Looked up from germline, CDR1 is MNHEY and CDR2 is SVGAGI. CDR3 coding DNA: TGTGCCAGCAGTGGGGGACAGGTTAATGAAAAACTGTTTTTT. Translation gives CASSGGQVNEKLFF.

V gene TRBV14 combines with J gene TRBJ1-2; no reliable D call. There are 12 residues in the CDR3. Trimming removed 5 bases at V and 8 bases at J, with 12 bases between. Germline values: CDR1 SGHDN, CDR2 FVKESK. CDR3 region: CASSFLAGGYTF. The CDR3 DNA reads TGTGCCAGCAGCTTCCTGGCCGGGGGCTACACCTTC.

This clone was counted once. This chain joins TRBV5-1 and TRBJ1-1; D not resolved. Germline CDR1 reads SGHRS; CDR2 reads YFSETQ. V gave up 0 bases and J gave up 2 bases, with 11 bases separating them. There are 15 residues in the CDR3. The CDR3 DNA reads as TGCGCCAGCAGCTTGGACAAGCAGGCAAACACTGAAGCTTTCTTT. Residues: CASSLDKQANTEAFF.

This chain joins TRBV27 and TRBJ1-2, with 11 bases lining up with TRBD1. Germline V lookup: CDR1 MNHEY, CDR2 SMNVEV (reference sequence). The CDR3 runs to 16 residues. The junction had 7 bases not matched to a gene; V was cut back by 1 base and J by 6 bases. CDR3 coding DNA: TGTGCCAGCAGTTTATTCGAGGACAGGGGGCGCGATGGCTACACCTTC. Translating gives CASSLFEDRGRDGYTF.

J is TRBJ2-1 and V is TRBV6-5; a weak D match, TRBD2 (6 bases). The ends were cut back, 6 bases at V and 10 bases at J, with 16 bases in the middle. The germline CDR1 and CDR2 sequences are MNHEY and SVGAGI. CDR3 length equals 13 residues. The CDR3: CASSQRVAGEQFF. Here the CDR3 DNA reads TGTGCCAGCAGCCAACGGGTCGCGGGGGAGCAGTTCTTC.

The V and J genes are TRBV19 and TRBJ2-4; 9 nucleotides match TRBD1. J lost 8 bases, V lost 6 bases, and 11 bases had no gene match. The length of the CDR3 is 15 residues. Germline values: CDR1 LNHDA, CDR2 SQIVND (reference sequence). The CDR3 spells CASRGAGTGMDIQYF. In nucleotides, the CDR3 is TGTGCCAGTAGGGGGGCGGGGACAGGGATGGACATTCAGTACTTC. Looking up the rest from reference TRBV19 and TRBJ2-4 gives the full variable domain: DGGITQSPKYLFRKEGQNVTLSCEQNLNHDAMYWYRQDPGQGLRLIYYSQIVNDFQKGDIAEGYSVSREKKESFPLTVTSAQKNPTAFYLCASRGAGTGMDIQYFGAGTRLSVL.

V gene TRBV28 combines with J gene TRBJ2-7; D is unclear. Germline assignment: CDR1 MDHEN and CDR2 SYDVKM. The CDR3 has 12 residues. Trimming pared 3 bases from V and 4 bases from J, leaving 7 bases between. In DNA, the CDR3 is TGTGCCAGCAGTTTCTCCACTTACGAGCAGTACTTC. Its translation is CASSFSTYEQYF. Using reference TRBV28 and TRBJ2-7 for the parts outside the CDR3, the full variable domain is DVKVTQSSRYLVKRTGEKVFLECVQDMDHENMFWYRQDPGLGLRLIYFSYDVKMKEKGDIPEGYSVSREKKERFSLILESASTNQTSMYLCASSFSTYEQYFGPGTRLTVT.

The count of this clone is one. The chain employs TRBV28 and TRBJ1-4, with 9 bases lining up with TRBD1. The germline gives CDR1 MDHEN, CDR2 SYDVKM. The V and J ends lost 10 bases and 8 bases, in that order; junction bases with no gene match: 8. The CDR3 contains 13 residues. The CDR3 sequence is CANQGQGDEKLFF. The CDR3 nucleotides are TGTGCCAACCAGGGACAGGGAGACGAAAAACTGTTTTTT.

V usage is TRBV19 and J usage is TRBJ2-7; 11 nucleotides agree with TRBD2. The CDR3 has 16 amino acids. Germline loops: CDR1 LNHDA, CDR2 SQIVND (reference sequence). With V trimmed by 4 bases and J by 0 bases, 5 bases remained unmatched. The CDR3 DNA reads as TGTGCCAGTAGTACTGGGACTAGCGGAAACTCCTACGAGCAGTACTTC. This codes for CASSTGTSGNSYEQYF.

The CDR3 sequence: CASRKGLGNEQFF. In DNA, the CDR3 is TGTGCCAGCAGAAAGGGGCTCGGCAATGAGCAGTTCTTC. This sequence joins TRBV7-6 and TRBJ2-1; TRBD1 is a possible D gene (5 bases). CDR3 length equals 13 residues. Germline loops: CDR1 SGHVS, CDR2 FNYEAQ. The V end lost 6 bases, the J end lost 6 bases, and 12 bases lay between the germline ends.